Listed below are T cell receptor beta chains from one sample, sequenced in a study of cytomegalovirus exposure and HLA in healthy donors. The repertoire was sequenced with immunoSEQ multiplex PCR; TCRdb's copy has only in-frame clones and lacks some. Its listing shows under 65,000 clones. The specimen sequenced was PBMCs. All receptors come from a middle-aged woman in good health and CMV-seronegative. Each CDR3 is given with its conserved first and last residue. The D gene is left open where the match is weak. The listing skips clone size in some rows; elsewhere it reads once, few, many or a size class.

abundance | d_gene | j_gene | v_gene | CDR3nt | CDR3aa
- | - | TRBJ1-5 | TRBV7-3 | TGTGCCAGCAGCCCTCAGCGCCAGGGCAAGGAGCCCCAGCATTTT | CASSPQRQGKEPQHF
- | - | TRBJ2-1 | TRBV15 | TGTGCCACCAGCAGAGAAATAGCGACCTCGACCCGGGACATTGAGCAGTTCTTC | CATSREIATSTRDIEQFF
- | - | TRBJ1-1 | TRBV13 | TGTGCCAGCAGCTTAGAGGGGATTCGAGGCACTGAAGCTTTCTTT | CASSLEGIRGTEAFF
- | TRBD2 | TRBJ2-7 | TRBV9 | TGTGCCAGCAGCCTCTCTGCGACTAGCGGGAGGGCCGGGGCCTCCTACGAGCAGTACTTC | CASSLSATSGRAGASYEQYF
- | TRBD2 | TRBJ2-7 | TRBV7-2 | TGTGCCAGCAGCCTAGGACTAGCCGCCTACGAGCAGTACTTC | CASSLGLAAYEQYF
- | - | TRBJ2-5 | TRBV7-2 | TGTGCCAGCAGCTTTGTGGAGAAAGAGACCCAGTACTTC | CASSFVEKETQYF
- | TRBD1 | TRBJ1-1 | TRBV5-1 | TGCGCCAGCAGCCCCGGGACAGGGGTCCCAGGGGGAGAAGCTTTCTTT | CASSPGTGVPGGEAFF
- | TRBD1 | TRBJ2-7 | TRBV6-5 | TGTGCCAGCAACAGGGACAGGGGGTTATACGAGCAGTACTTC | CASNRDRGLYEQYF
- | - | TRBJ1-5 | TRBV30 | TGTGCCTGGAGTCTGCAGGGAGGTCAGCCCCAGCATTTT | CAWSLQGGQPQHF
large | - | TRBJ2-1 | TRBV10-3 | TGTGCCATCAGCCCGGAAGAGGGCGGTACTCTGGATGAGCAGTTCTTC | CAISPEEGGTLDEQFF
- | TRBD1 | TRBJ2-7 | TRBV7-9 | TGTGCCAGCAGCCCCAGGGGACAGACGGAGCAGTACTTC | CASSPRGQTEQYF
- | TRBD2 | TRBJ2-5 | TRBV20-1 | TGCAGTGCTCTTGGGGGGGGGACCCAGTACTTC | CSALGGGTQYF
- | - | TRBJ2-3 | TRBV5-8 | TGTGCCAGCAGCTTGTACGAGAGCACAGATACGCAGTATTTT | CASSLYESTDTQYF
- | - | TRBJ1-3 | TRBV7-3 | TGTGCCAGCAGCTTAATGGGACAATCAAACACCATATATTTT | CASSLMGQSNTIYF
- | TRBD1 | TRBJ1-2 | TRBV7-9 | TGTGCCAGCAGTCTACAATCACCGGGACAGGGCAACTATGGCTACACCTTC | CASSLQSPGQGNYGYTF
- | TRBD1 | TRBJ1-2 | TRBV6-5 | TGTGCCAGCAGTTTACATGGGACAGGGGGGCTTGGCTACACCTTC | CASSLHGTGGLGYTF
- | - | TRBJ1-6 | TRBV30 | TGTGCCTGGAGTGTCGGACTTATGAGCTCCTATAATTCACCCCTCCACTTT | CAWSVGLMSSYNSPLHF
- | TRBD2 | TRBJ2-2 | TRBV7-9 | TGTGCCAGCAGCGCTCCGGGACTAGCGGGGGGGGGCACCGGGGAGCTGTTTTTT | CASSAPGLAGGGTGELFF
- | TRBD2 | TRBJ2-3 | TRBV9 | TGTGCCAGCAGCGTAGGGCTAGCGGCAATTACAGATAAGCAGTATTTT | CASSVGLAAITDKQYF
- | TRBD2 | TRBJ2-7 | TRBV7-8 | TGTGCCAGCAGCCGGACGCGCGGGGGGACCTACGAGATTTTGGTCTACGAGCAGTACTTC | CASSRTRGGTYEILVYEQYF
- | - | TRBJ1-1 | TRBV19 | TGTGCCAGTGGTCGACAGAACACTGAAGCTTTCTTT | CASGRQNTEAFF
- | TRBD1 | TRBJ1-2 | TRBV6-1 | TGTGCCAGCACCCCGACAGGGGACTACTATGGCTACACCTTC | CASTPTGDYYGYTF
- | - | TRBJ2-2 | TRBV13 | TGTGCCAGCAGCTTAGGCCTCGGGCAGGGCCACGGGGAGCTGTTTTTT | CASSLGLGQGHGELFF
- | - | TRBJ2-7 | TRBV7-2 | TGTGCCAGCAGCTTACTCGGGCTAGCACACGAGCAGTACTTC | CASSLLGLAHEQYF
- | - | TRBJ1-6 | TRBV27 | TGTGCCAGCAGCTCGTTCCGTGCGTCACCCCTCCACTTT | CASSSFRASPLHF
- | - | TRBJ1-1 | TRBV27 | TGTGCCAGCAGTTTAAGTAGCCCCCAAGCTTTCTTT | CASSLSSPQAFF
- | - | TRBJ1-1 | TRBV5-1 | TGCGCCAGCAGCACAGGTGGGGGGGGGAACACTGAAGCTTTCTTT | CASSTGGGGNTEAFF
- | - | TRBJ1-2 | TRBV15 | TGTGCCACCAGCAGAGGAGGGGGGGGTAACTATGGCTACACCTTC | CATSRGGGGNYGYTF
- | - | TRBJ1-2 | TRBV28 | TGTGCCAGCAGTTGGCCAGGGTTTATTGACTATGGCTACACCTTC | CASSWPGFIDYGYTF
- | - | TRBJ1-2 | TRBV5-1 | TGCGCCAGCAGCTTCGGCACGGGTAACTATGGCTACACCTTC | CASSFGTGNYGYTF
- | TRBD1 | TRBJ1-4 | TRBV30 | TGTGCCTGGAGTGTAAGCAGGGGGGTTGAAAAACTGTTTTTT | CAWSVSRGVEKLFF
- | TRBD2 | TRBJ2-1 | TRBV30 | TGTGCCTGGAGTCAACTAGCGGGGGGGCCTTGGTCCAATGAGCAGTTCTTC | CAWSQLAGGPWSNEQFF
- | TRBD1 | TRBJ2-7 | TRBV7-9 | TGTGCCAGCAGCGATCCGGGACAGGGGAGCGAGCAGTACTTC | CASSDPGQGSEQYF
- | TRBD2 | TRBJ2-5 | TRBV4-1 | TGCGCCAGCAGCGAGGGGATAGCGGGGGGGCCCAAAGGGGAGACCCAGTACTTC | CASSEGIAGGPKGETQYF
- | - | TRBJ1-6 | TRBV5-1 | TGCGCCAGCAGCTTGGGCAGGGGTGATTCACCCCTCCACTTT | CASSLGRGDSPLHF
- | - | TRBJ1-2 | TRBV18 | TGTGCCAGCTCAAACCAGGGAGGGTATGGCTACACCTTC | CASSNQGGYGYTF
- | TRBD1 | TRBJ1-4 | TRBV5-8 | TGTGCCAGCAGCCGGCAGGGGGGAACTAATGAAAAACTGTTTTTT | CASSRQGGTNEKLFF
- | TRBD2 | TRBJ2-1 | TRBV7-3 | TGTGCCAGCAGTTTTACTGGGGGACTAGCGGGAGTCAATGAGCAGTTCTTC | CASSFTGGLAGVNEQFF
- | - | TRBJ2-5 | TRBV5-1 | TGCGCCAGCACCCTAACAGGTTCTCAAGAGACCCAGTACTTC | CASTLTGSQETQYF
- | TRBD2 | TRBJ2-7 | TRBV10-3 | TGTGCCATCAGTGAGACGGCTAGCGGGGGTTCCTACGAGCAGTACTTC | CAISETASGGSYEQYF
- | TRBD2 | TRBJ2-1 | TRBV5-1 | TGCGCCAGCAGCTTGGAGGCTAGCGGGAGCGTCTATGAGCAGTTCTTC | CASSLEASGSVYEQFF
- | TRBD2 | TRBJ2-7 | TRBV7-9 | TGTGCCAGCAGCCCACGGACTAGCGGGTCCTACGAGCAGTACTTC | CASSPRTSGSYEQYF
- | TRBD1 | TRBJ2-7 | TRBV7-9 | TGTGCCAGCGACAGGGTTGGAGCCGACTACGAGCAGTACTTC | CASDRVGADYEQYF
- | TRBD1 | TRBJ2-7 | TRBV29-1 | TGCAGCGCCCGTACAGGGGCTGGCTCCTACGAGCAGTACTTC | CSARTGAGSYEQYF
- | - | TRBJ2-1 | TRBV18 | TGTGCCAGCTCACCAGCAGGGTATGAGCAGTTCTTC | CASSPAGYEQFF
- | - | TRBJ1-1 | TRBV2 | TGTGCCAGCAGTGTTCGGACAGACACTGAAGCTTTCTTT | CASSVRTDTEAFF
- | TRBD2 | TRBJ2-3 | TRBV9 | TGTGCCAGCAGCCCCCCTCTAGCGGGAGTAGGAGATACGCAGTATTTT | CASSPPLAGVGDTQYF
- | TRBD1 | TRBJ2-2 | TRBV19 | TGTGCCACCAAGAGGGACAGGGGAGTTCTGGGCACCGGGGAGCTGTTTTTT | CATKRDRGVLGTGELFF
- | TRBD1 | TRBJ2-3 | TRBV7-9 | TGTGCCAGCAGCGTTATAGTCCGGGACAGGGGAGTTGCAGATACGCAGTATTTT | CASSVIVRDRGVADTQYF
- | TRBD1 | TRBJ1-6 | TRBV27 | TGTGCCAGCCGAGGGAGGGACAGGGTCTCCTATAATTCACCCCTCCACTTT | CASRGRDRVSYNSPLHF
- | - | TRBJ1-5 | TRBV6-1 | TGTGCCAGCAGTGAACGGGAGCTCAGCAATCAGCCCCAGCATTTT | CASSERELSNQPQHF
- | TRBD2 | TRBJ2-7 | TRBV4-1 | TGCGCCAGCAGCCAATTGACCGGGAGGGAGCAGTACTTC | CASSQLTGREQYF
- | - | TRBJ2-5 | TRBV5-4 | TGTGCCAGCAGCTTGCAATTCCAAGAGACCCAGTACTTC | CASSLQFQETQYF
- | - | TRBJ2-7 | TRBV6-1 | TGTGCCAGCAGTGCTCGGAGTATTGAGCAGTACTTC | CASSARSIEQYF
- | - | TRBJ1-1 | TRBV10-1 | TGCGCCAGCAGCGGACAGCCGAACACTGAAGCTTTCTTT | CASSGQPNTEAFF
- | - | TRBJ1-1 | TRBV6-5 | TGTGCCAGCAGTATCACCTACAGGGAGAAAGCTTTCTTT | CASSITYREKAFF
- | TRBD1 | TRBJ1-4 | TRBV28 | TGTGCCAGCGGCCGAAGAGGACAGGGGGCGAATGAAAAACTGTTTTTT | CASGRRGQGANEKLFF
- | - | TRBJ2-1 | TRBV10-2 | TGCGCCAGCAGTGAGTGGGGGGACCCAGCTTGGAAGTTCTTC | CASSEWGDPAWKFF